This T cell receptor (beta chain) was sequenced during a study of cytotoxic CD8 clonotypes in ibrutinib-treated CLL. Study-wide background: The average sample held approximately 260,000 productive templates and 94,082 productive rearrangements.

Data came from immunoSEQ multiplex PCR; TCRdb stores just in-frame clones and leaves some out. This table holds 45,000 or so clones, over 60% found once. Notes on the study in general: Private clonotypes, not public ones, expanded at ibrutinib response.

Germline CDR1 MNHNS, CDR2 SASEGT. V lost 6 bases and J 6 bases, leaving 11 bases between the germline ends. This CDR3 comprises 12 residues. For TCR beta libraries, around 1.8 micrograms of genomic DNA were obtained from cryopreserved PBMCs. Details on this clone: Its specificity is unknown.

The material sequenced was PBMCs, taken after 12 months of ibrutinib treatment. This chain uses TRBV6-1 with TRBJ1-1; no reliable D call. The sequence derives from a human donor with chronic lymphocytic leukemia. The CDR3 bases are TGTGCCAGCAGAAACCCGCCCCCTGAAGCTTTCTTT. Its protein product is CASRNPPPEAFF.